The rows below give T cell receptor beta chains drawn from one sample of a study of T cells in localized non-small cell lung cancer. Only in-frame clones appear in the TCRdb table, and some are missing; sequencing was by immunoSEQ multiplex PCR. Counted here are 30,000 to 45,000 clones, around 90% occurring once; the ten biggest clones make up less than 9%. The sample was peripheral blood, taken before any cancer treatment. These receptors all stem from a woman between 35 and 75 years old with stage I lung adenocarcinoma. The CDR3 runs from the conserved cysteine through the conserved F or W. Each record gives: J gene, clone size, D gene, V gene, CDR3 protein, CDR3 DNA. D genes are given only for firm matches. The size entry is marked missing in some rows and otherwise reads once, few, many or a size class.

j_gene: TRBJ1-3
abundance: -
d_gene: -
v_gene: TRBV2
CDR3aa: CASSRQESSGNTIYF
CDR3nt: TGTGCCAGCAGTCGACAGGAAAGCTCTGGAAACACCATATATTTT

j_gene: TRBJ2-4
abundance: -
d_gene: TRBD2
v_gene: TRBV7-2
CDR3aa: CASSFSSGGVQYF
CDR3nt: TGTGCCAGCAGCTTTTCTAGCGGGGGTGTTCAGTACTTC

j_gene: TRBJ2-4
abundance: -
d_gene: -
v_gene: TRBV6-4
CDR3aa: CASTPRAKKNIQYF
CDR3nt: TGTGCCAGCACCCCCCGGGCCAAGAAAAACATTCAGTACTTC

j_gene: TRBJ2-6
abundance: -
d_gene: -
v_gene: TRBV5-6
CDR3aa: CASSFGGANVLTF
CDR3nt: TGTGCCAGCAGCTTCGGTGGGGCCAACGTCCTGACTTTC

j_gene: TRBJ2-7
abundance: -
d_gene: -
v_gene: TRBV9
CDR3aa: CASSPPWGAYEQYF
CDR3nt: TGTGCCAGCAGCCCCCCATGGGGGGCGTACGAGCAGTACTTC

j_gene: TRBJ2-5
abundance: once
d_gene: TRBD2
v_gene: TRBV7-2
CDR3aa: CASSDHGTSDQETQYF
CDR3nt: TGTGCCAGCAGCGACCACGGGACTAGCGATCAAGAGACCCAGTACTTC

j_gene: TRBJ1-3
abundance: -
d_gene: -
v_gene: TRBV4-1
CDR3aa: CASSQELRGAGNTIYF
CDR3nt: TGCGCCAGCAGCCAAGAATTAAGGGGTGCTGGAAACACCATATATTTT

j_gene: TRBJ2-4
abundance: -
d_gene: TRBD1
v_gene: TRBV9
CDR3aa: CASSSRDRGTLLWGNIQYF
CDR3nt: TGTGCCAGCAGCTCCCGGGACAGGGGGACCTTATTATGGGGTAACATTCAGTACTTC

j_gene: TRBJ1-1
abundance: -
d_gene: -
v_gene: TRBV27
CDR3aa: CASRGVAEAFF
CDR3nt: TGTGCCAGCAGAGGGGTGGCTGAAGCTTTCTTT

j_gene: TRBJ1-5
abundance: -
d_gene: -
v_gene: TRBV19
CDR3aa: CASSIMGAYSNQPQHF
CDR3nt: TGTGCCAGTAGTATAATGGGGGCGTATAGCAATCAGCCCCAGCATTTT

j_gene: TRBJ1-2
abundance: -
d_gene: TRBD1
v_gene: TRBV5-1
CDR3aa: CASSPGQGPYGYTF
CDR3nt: TGCGCCAGCAGCCCCGGACAGGGACCCTATGGCTACACCTTC

j_gene: TRBJ2-3
abundance: -
d_gene: TRBD2
v_gene: TRBV2
CDR3aa: CASSQRGLLADTTDTQYF
CDR3nt: TGTGCCAGCAGTCAAAGGGGACTTCTAGCGGACACCACAGATACGCAGTATTTT

j_gene: TRBJ2-3
abundance: -
d_gene: TRBD1
v_gene: TRBV18
CDR3aa: CASSPQGKADTQYF
CDR3nt: TGTGCCAGCTCCCCACAGGGGAAGGCAGATACGCAGTATTTT

j_gene: TRBJ1-1
abundance: -
d_gene: -
v_gene: TRBV11-2
CDR3aa: CASSHVLTTEAFF
CDR3nt: TGTGCCAGCAGCCACGTACTGACCACTGAAGCTTTCTTT

j_gene: TRBJ2-1
abundance: -
d_gene: -
v_gene: TRBV6-1
CDR3aa: CASSEAAEVGSNEQFF
CDR3nt: TGTGCCAGCAGTGAAGCAGCAGAGGTAGGGTCAAATGAGCAGTTCTTC

j_gene: TRBJ1-5
abundance: few
d_gene: -
v_gene: TRBV4-1
CDR3aa: CASSQEQILSNQPQHF
CDR3nt: TGCGCCAGCAGCCAAGAGCAGATCCTCAGCAATCAGCCCCAGCATTTT

j_gene: TRBJ1-1
abundance: -
d_gene: -
v_gene: TRBV7-6
CDR3aa: CASSNTIRGGEAFF
CDR3nt: TGTGCCAGCAGCAACACAATTAGGGGAGGGGAAGCTTTCTTT

j_gene: TRBJ1-5
abundance: few
d_gene: -
v_gene: TRBV4-2
CDR3aa: CASSRELNQPQHF
CDR3nt: TGTGCCAGCAGCCGAGAACTTAATCAGCCCCAGCATTTT

j_gene: TRBJ1-2
abundance: -
d_gene: -
v_gene: TRBV4-1
CDR3aa: CASSQVHQGRYGYTF
CDR3nt: TGCGCCAGCAGCCAAGTCCATCAGGGACGCTATGGCTACACCTTC

j_gene: TRBJ1-1
abundance: -
d_gene: -
v_gene: TRBV5-6
CDR3aa: CASSSTLGGMNTEAFF
CDR3nt: TGTGCCAGCAGCTCGACCCTCGGGGGCATGAACACTGAAGCTTTCTTT

j_gene: TRBJ1-5
abundance: -
d_gene: -
v_gene: TRBV28
CDR3aa: CASSYIGRHNQPQHF
CDR3nt: TGTGCCAGCAGTTACATTGGACGGCACAATCAGCCCCAGCATTTT

j_gene: TRBJ2-1
abundance: -
d_gene: -
v_gene: TRBV11-3
CDR3aa: CASSPRGAYNEQFF
CDR3nt: TGTGCCAGCAGCCCACGGGGGGCGTACAATGAGCAGTTCTTC

j_gene: TRBJ2-5
abundance: -
d_gene: -
v_gene: TRBV28
CDR3aa: CASRLSGTGIQETQYF
CDR3nt: TGTGCCAGCAGGCTTTCCGGGACGGGGATACAAGAGACCCAGTACTTC

j_gene: TRBJ1-4
abundance: -
d_gene: TRBD1
v_gene: TRBV28
CDR3aa: CASSAQGTATNEKLFF
CDR3nt: TGTGCCAGCAGTGCCCAGGGGACAGCAACTAATGAAAAACTGTTTTTT

j_gene: TRBJ2-3
abundance: -
d_gene: TRBD1
v_gene: TRBV2
CDR3aa: CASVVVGQGIADTQYF
CDR3nt: TGTGCCAGCGTGGTGGTGGGACAGGGGATTGCAGATACGCAGTATTTT

j_gene: TRBJ2-2
abundance: -
d_gene: TRBD1
v_gene: TRBV2
CDR3aa: CASRGQGAAGELFF
CDR3nt: TGTGCCAGCCGGGGACAGGGGGCGGCCGGGGAGCTGTTTTTT

j_gene: TRBJ2-3
abundance: once
d_gene: -
v_gene: TRBV28
CDR3aa: CASSDPGGADTQYF
CDR3nt: TGTGCCAGCAGTGATCCGGGGGGCGCGGATACGCAGTATTTT

j_gene: TRBJ1-1
abundance: -
d_gene: -
v_gene: TRBV6-4
CDR3aa: CASRPTGGTEAFF
CDR3nt: TGTGCCAGCAGGCCGACAGGTGGGACTGAAGCTTTCTTT

j_gene: TRBJ1-6
abundance: few
d_gene: -
v_gene: TRBV2
CDR3aa: CASSVPGNNSPLHF
CDR3nt: TGTGCCAGCAGTGTTCCGGGGAATAATTCACCCCTCCACTTT

j_gene: TRBJ1-1
abundance: -
d_gene: -
v_gene: TRBV7-3
CDR3aa: CASTTDGNTEAFF
CDR3nt: TGTGCCAGCACCACCGACGGGAACACTGAAGCTTTCTTT

j_gene: TRBJ1-1
abundance: -
d_gene: -
v_gene: TRBV14
CDR3aa: CASRKQGSGAEAFF
CDR3nt: TGTGCCAGCAGAAAACAGGGTAGCGGCGCTGAAGCTTTCTTT

j_gene: TRBJ2-3
abundance: -
d_gene: -
v_gene: TRBV19
CDR3aa: CASKQGVSDTQYF
CDR3nt: TGTGCCAGTAAGCAAGGGGTATCAGATACGCAGTATTTT

j_gene: TRBJ2-2
abundance: -
d_gene: -
v_gene: TRBV9
CDR3aa: CASSVVDTGELFF
CDR3nt: TGTGCCAGCAGCGTAGTGGACACCGGGGAGCTGTTTTTT

j_gene: TRBJ1-6
abundance: -
d_gene: TRBD1
v_gene: TRBV28
CDR3aa: CASSSPGQVNSPLHF
CDR3nt: TGTGCCAGCAGTTCACCGGGACAGGTGAATTCACCCCTCCACTTT

j_gene: TRBJ2-7
abundance: -
d_gene: TRBD2
v_gene: TRBV7-2
CDR3aa: CASSVGLAGSLYEQYF
CDR3nt: TGTGCCAGCAGTGTGGGACTAGCGGGGAGCTTATACGAGCAGTACTTC

j_gene: TRBJ2-5
abundance: -
d_gene: -
v_gene: TRBV7-6
CDR3aa: CASSPGSVRAGETQYF
CDR3nt: TGTGCCAGCAGCCCTGGGTCGGTGCGGGCGGGGGAGACCCAGTACTTC

j_gene: TRBJ2-5
abundance: -
d_gene: -
v_gene: TRBV7-9
CDR3aa: CASSSGGDRSIQTQYF
CDR3nt: TGTGCCAGCAGCTCAGGGGGGGACAGGAGCATTCAGACCCAGTACTTC